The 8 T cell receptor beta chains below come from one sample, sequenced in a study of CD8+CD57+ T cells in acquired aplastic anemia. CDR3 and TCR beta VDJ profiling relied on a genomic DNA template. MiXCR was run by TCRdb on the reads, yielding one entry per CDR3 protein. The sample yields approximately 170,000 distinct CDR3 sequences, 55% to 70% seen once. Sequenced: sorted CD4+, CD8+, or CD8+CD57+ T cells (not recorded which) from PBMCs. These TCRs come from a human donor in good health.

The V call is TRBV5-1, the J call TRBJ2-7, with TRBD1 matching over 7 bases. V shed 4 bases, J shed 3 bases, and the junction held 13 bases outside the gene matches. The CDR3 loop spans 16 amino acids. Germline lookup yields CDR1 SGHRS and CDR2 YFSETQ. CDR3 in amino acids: CASSTGQTTLLYEQYF. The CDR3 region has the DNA TGCGCCAGCAGCACGGGACAGACCACTTTACTCTACGAGCAGTACTTC.

CDR3 in DNA: TGTGCCACCAGCAGCCCGGGAGGCAGTGGCGGGAGCACAGATACGCAGTATTTT. It translates to CATSSPGGSGGSTDTQYF. The V gene is TRBV15, the J gene TRBJ2-3; TRBD2 matches at 7 bases. The V segment lost 3 bases and the J segment 0 bases; nucleotides outside the gene matches: 12. Germline V CDR1 and CDR2: LNHNV, YYDKDF (reference sequence). CDR3 size: 18 residues.

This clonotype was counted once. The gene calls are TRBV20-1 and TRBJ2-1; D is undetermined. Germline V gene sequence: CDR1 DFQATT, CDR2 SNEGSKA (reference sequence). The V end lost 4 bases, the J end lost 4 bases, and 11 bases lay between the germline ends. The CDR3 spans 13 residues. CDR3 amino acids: CSAIRPVYNEQFF. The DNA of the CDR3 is TGCAGTGCTATCCGGCCAGTTTACAATGAGCAGTTCTTC.

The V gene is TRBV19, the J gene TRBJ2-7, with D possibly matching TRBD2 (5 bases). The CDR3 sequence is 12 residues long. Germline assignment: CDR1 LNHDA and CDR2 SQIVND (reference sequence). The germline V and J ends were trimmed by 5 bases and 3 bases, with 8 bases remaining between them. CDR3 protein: CASSSGDYEQYF. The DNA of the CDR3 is TGTGCCAGTAGTTCCGGGGACTACGAGCAGTACTTC.

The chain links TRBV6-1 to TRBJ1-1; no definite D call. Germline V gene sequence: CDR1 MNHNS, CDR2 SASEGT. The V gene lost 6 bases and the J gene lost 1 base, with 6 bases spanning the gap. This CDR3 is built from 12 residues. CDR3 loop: CASRTENTEAFF. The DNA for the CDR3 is TGTGCCAGCAGGACGGAGAACACTGAAGCTTTCTTT.

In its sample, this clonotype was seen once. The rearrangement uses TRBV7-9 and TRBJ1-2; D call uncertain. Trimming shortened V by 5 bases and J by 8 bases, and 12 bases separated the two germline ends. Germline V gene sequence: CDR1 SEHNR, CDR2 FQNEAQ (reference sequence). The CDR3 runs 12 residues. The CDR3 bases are TGTGCCAGCAGCCCCTACTTGGACGGCTACACCTTC. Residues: CASSPYLDGYTF.

CDR3 in amino acids: CASSEVQNNEQFF. CDR3 nucleotide sequence: TGTGCCAGCAGTGAAGTACAGAACAATGAGCAGTTCTTC. The chain is built from TRBV2 and TRBJ2-1; no clear D. V was clipped by 1 base and J by 5 bases, with 6 bases between them. CDR3 length: 13 residues. Germline V gene sequence: CDR1 SNHLY, CDR2 FYNNEI.

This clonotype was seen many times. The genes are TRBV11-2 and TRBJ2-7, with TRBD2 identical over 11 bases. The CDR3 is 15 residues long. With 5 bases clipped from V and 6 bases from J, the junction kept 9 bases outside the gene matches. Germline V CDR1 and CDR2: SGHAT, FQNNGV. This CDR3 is CASSPTSGSLSEQYF. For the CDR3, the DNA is TGTGCCAGCAGCCCCACTAGCGGGAGTTTAAGCGAGCAGTACTTC.